These 10 T cell receptor beta chains share one sample of origin, sequenced in a study of post-analysis software for immune sequencing data. Unique molecular identifiers featured in each of the TCR beta cDNA libraries. A single record per CDR3 protein comes from TCRdb applying MiXCR to the PCR reads. The sample has around 710,000 distinct CDR3 sequences, 40% to 55% seen once. These receptors' antigens are unknown. General study points: Patients used about 5 TRBV segments, including TRBV5-6, TRBV5-1 and TRBV20-1, more often than controls.

The specimen was blood. These receptors all come from a girl between 10 and 17 years old with multiple sclerosis.

This chain connects TRBV6-5 to TRBJ2-1; TRBD1 agrees at 8 bases. V lost 2 bases and J lost 3; bases outside the gene matches: 6. Germline V CDR1 and CDR2: MNHEY, SVGAGI. The CDR3 loop spans 16 amino acids. In DNA, the CDR3 is TGTGCCAGCAGTTACGGGACAGGACTCATCTACAATGAGCAGTTCTTC. It codes for CASSYGTGLIYNEQFF.

This sequence joins TRBV20-1 and TRBJ2-7; TRBD2 is a possible D gene (6 bases). The CDR3 is made up of 13 amino acids. Trimming cost V 3 bases and J 2 bases, with 11 bases left between them. CDR1 and CDR2 (germline): DFQATT, SNEGSKA (reference sequence). This CDR3 is CSARPGLAYEQYF. The DNA for the CDR3 is TGCAGTGCTAGGCCGGGACTCGCCTACGAGCAGTACTTC.

V and J are TRBV7-9 and TRBJ2-5; no reliable D call. This CDR3 is 15 amino acids long. CDR1 is SEHNR, CDR2 FQNEAQ, per germline (reference sequence). V was trimmed by 3 bases and J by 3 bases, leaving 14 bases between them. The CDR3 nucleotides are TGTGCCAGCAGCTTTAACCCGGATTACAAAGAGACCCAGTACTTC. Its translation: CASSFNPDYKETQYF.

A few counts support this clonotype. The gene calls are TRBV12-3 or TRBV12-4 and TRBJ2-7, with 7 bases identical to TRBD2. The CDR3 has 12 amino acids. J was trimmed by 6 bases and V by 5 bases; bases with no gene match: 4. The CDR3 reads CASSQRGPEQYF. The CDR3 nucleotides read TGTGCCAGCAGTCAGCGGGGCCCCGAGCAGTACTTC.

This clonotype was seen only a few times. The chain uses TRBV20-1 and TRBJ2-7; 11 bases agree with TRBD2. Germline values: CDR1 DFQATT, CDR2 SNEGSKA (reference sequence). J gave up 0 bases and V 6 bases, and 13 bases lay outside the gene matches. The CDR3 loop spans 17 amino acids. The CDR3 DNA sequence: TGCAGTGCCCGGGGGATCCCCGGGACTAGCGGCTCCTACGAGCAGTACTTC. Its translation: CSARGIPGTSGSYEQYF.

The chain employs TRBV20-1 and TRBJ2-1; TRBD1 might be the D (8 bases). Trimming left V 6 bases short and J 10 bases short, with 16 bases between. CDR1 and CDR2 (germline): DFQATT, SNEGSKA (reference sequence). The CDR3 contains 12 residues. In DNA form, the CDR3 reads TGCAGTGCCTTGGCGGGGGACAGGGAGCAGTTCTTC. Amino acids: CSALAGDREQFF.

J is TRBJ2-1 and V is TRBV7-2; D may be TRBD2 (6 bases). Germline values: CDR1 SGHTA, CDR2 FQGNSA. Trimming took off 2 bases at V and 4 bases at J, with 12 bases between the two ends. The CDR3 is 15 amino acids. Written as DNA, the CDR3 is TGTGCCAGCAGCTTATGGGCACTAGCTTACAATGAGCAGTTCTTC. Translation: CASSLWALAYNEQFF.

This CDR3 reads CASKPARAGYGYTF. CDR3 nucleotides: TGTGCCAGCAAACCGGCCAGGGCTGGCTATGGCTACACCTTC. The chain uses TRBV27 and TRBJ1-2; possibly TRBD1 for D (5 bases). The germline CDR1 and CDR2 sequences are MNHEY and SMNVEV (reference sequence). The V gene lost 7 bases and the J gene lost 4 bases, with 16 bases spanning the gap. The CDR3 length is 14 residues.

The chain links TRBV5-1 to TRBJ2-5; either TRBD1 or TRBD2 may supply D (5 bases each). Trimming pared 3 bases from V and 4 bases from J, leaving 19 bases between. This CDR3 comprises 16 residues. CDR1 SGHRS and CDR2 YFSETQ come from the germline V gene. This chain's CDR3 is CASSSGSGTRGETQYF. The CDR3 DNA reads TGCGCCAGCAGCTCCGGATCCGGGACCCGGGGAGAGACCCAGTACTTC. Together with reference TRBV5-1 and TRBJ2-5, the CDR3 gives the full variable domain: KAGVTQTPRYLIKTRGQQVTLSCSPISGHRSVSWYQQTPGQGLQFLFEYFSETQRNKGNFPGRFSGRQFSNSRSEMNVSTLELGDSALYLCASSSGSGTRGETQYFGPGTRLLVL.

In its sample, this clonotype was seen a few times. The rearrangement links TRBV9 to TRBJ2-1, with TRBD1 matching over 10 bases. V lost 2 bases, J lost 10 bases, and 3 bases stayed unmatched. CDR3 length: 13 residues. CDR1 is SGDLS and CDR2 is YYNGEE in the germline V gene. DNA of the CDR3: TGTGCCAGCAGCGTGGGACAGGGGTCGGAGCAGTTCTTC. It translates to CASSVGQGSEQFF. The full variable domain, its missing parts supplied by reference TRBV9 and TRBJ2-1, is DSGVTQTPKHLITATGQRVTLRCSPRSGDLSVYWYQQSLDQGLQFLIQYYNGEERAKGNILERFSAQQFPDLHSELNLSSLELGDSALYFCASSVGQGSEQFFGPGTRLTVL.